This T cell receptor beta chain originates from a study of cytomegalovirus exposure and HLA in healthy donors. Study-level information: The Caucasian-associated ancestry cluster held 80% to 90% of 398 genotyped donors. Study-wide results and caveats: Altogether, some 160 TCR beta chains were recorded as cytomegalovirus-associated. Some V segments (TRBV6-2 and TRBV6-3 among them) were excluded as indistinguishable. Accurate prediction of most subjects' HLA-A and HLA-B alleles from TCR beta sequences was reported.

In regard to this clone: What it binds is unknown.

Trimming took 3 bases from V and 0 from J, leaving 9 bases between them. CDR1 LNHDA and CDR2 SQIVND come from the germline V gene (reference sequence). This CDR3 comprises 16 residues. This PCR relied on a set of 60 Vbeta primers and 13 Jbeta primers. Produced via immunoSEQ multiplex PCR; TCRdb's table is partial and in-frame only. The repertoire holds tens of thousands of clones, with 70% to 85% as singletons. Sequencing was carried out using PBMCs. This TCR was recovered from a man aged 25-45 years in good health and CMV-seronegative. The V and J genes are TRBV19 and TRBJ1-6; no clear D gene. CDR3 protein: CASSIRRSSYNSPLHF. The CDR3, as DNA: TGTGCCAGTAGTATCCGGCGGAGCTCCTATAATTCACCCCTCCACTTT. Drawing the rest from reference TRBV19 and TRBJ1-6, the complete variable domain is DGGITQSPKYLFRKEGQNVTLSCEQNLNHDAMYWYRQDPGQGLRLIYYSQIVNDFQKGDIAEGYSVSREKKESFPLTVTSAQKNPTAFYLCASSIRRSSYNSPLHFGNGTRLTVT.